One and the same sample provided the 13 T cell receptor beta chains below, sequenced in a study of blood T cells in healthy people across ages (dated by TCRdb to between 2014 and 2017). Libraries came from 5' RACE. Sequencing took place on an Illumina HiSeq 2500. A second PCR of about 6 to 12 cycles was run with a J-beta primer mix and a sample-barcoded 5' primer. TCRdb trimmed the raw reads at Q25, called clones with MiXCR and kept productive beta chains. Merged by CDR3 protein, the rows form single entries marked with the most common genes and DNA. For this sample the table gives 700,000 to 950,000 distinct CDR3 sequences, of which roughly 43% were detected only once. Around a fifth of the sample belongs to the ten largest clones. Sequencing input: blood. These TCRs come from a woman between 55 and 75 years old in good health.

This chain connects TRBV15 to TRBJ1-4; the match to TRBD1 covers 11 bases. The CDR3 has 16 residues. Germline CDR1 LNHNV, CDR2 YYDKDF (reference sequence). Germline trimming cut 1 base from V and 10 bases from J; bases unmatched to any gene: 8. CDR3 sequence reads: CATSRGRTGGYGKLFF. Here the CDR3 DNA reads TGTGCCACCAGCAGAGGGAGGACAGGGGGCTATGGAAAACTGTTTTTT.

This clonotype was observed a handful of times. The V gene is TRBV7-9, the J gene TRBJ2-7; D unclear. Per germline, CDR1 SEHNR and CDR2 FQNEAQ (reference sequence). CDR3 length equals 12 residues. The germline V and J ends were trimmed by 4 bases and 5 bases, with 9 bases remaining between them. The CDR3 loop is CASSSQYDEQYF. In DNA, the CDR3 is TGTGCCAGCAGCTCCCAATATGACGAGCAGTACTTC.

This chain connects TRBV29-1 to TRBJ1-1; no clear D gene. The CDR3 runs 13 residues. Germline lookup yields CDR1 SQVTM and CDR2 ANQGSEA. V lost 6 bases, J lost 0 bases, and 11 bases lay in between. CDR3 DNA: TGCAGCGTATACAGAGTCATGAACACTGAAGCTTTCTTT. As protein: CSVYRVMNTEAFF.

This clonotype has just a few counts. CDR3 coding DNA: TGTGCCAGCAGCTTGAGGCGCAGGGAATCCTATAATTCACCCCTCCACTTT. Residues: CASSLRRRESYNSPLHF. The V gene is TRBV5-6, the J gene TRBJ1-6; the D gene is possibly TRBD1 (5 bases). The CDR3 contains 17 residues. Per germline, CDR1 SGHDT and CDR2 YYEEEE. V lost 1 base and J lost 1, with 12 bases in between.

CDR3 DNA: TGTGCCAGCAGCGAACAGGGGGCGGACCTACGGTATGGCTACACCTTC. It encodes CASSEQGADLRYGYTF. This chain uses TRBV7-9 with TRBJ1-2; 9 bases line up with TRBD1. From germline, CDR1 is SEHNR and CDR2 FQNEAQ (reference sequence). The CDR3 has 16 residues. J gave up 5 bases and V 5 bases, and 12 bases lay outside the gene matches.

The V and J genes are TRBV20-1 and TRBJ1-2, with D possibly matching TRBD1 (6 bases). Germline V CDR1 and CDR2: DFQATT, SNEGSKA (reference sequence). The germline V and J ends were trimmed by 1 base and 4 bases, with 25 bases remaining between them. This CDR3 is built from 18 residues. The CDR3 region is CSARVSLDSKSWSYGYTF. CDR3 DNA sequence: TGCAGTGCTAGAGTTAGTTTGGACAGCAAGTCCTGGAGCTATGGCTACACCTTC.

This clonotype has a count of ten or more. The chain employs TRBV6-5 and TRBJ2-7; 9 positions agree with TRBD2. V dropped 1 base and J dropped 0; count of bases not matched to a gene: 4. There are 16 residues in the CDR3. CDR1 is MNHEY and CDR2 is SVGAGI in the germline V gene. The CDR3 DNA follows: TGTGCCAGCAGTTACTTGCCTAGCGGGGACTCCTACGAGCAGTACTTC. As protein: CASSYLPSGDSYEQYF.

The genes are TRBV30 and TRBJ1-4, with 9 bases aligning to TRBD1. Unmatched junction bases numbered 8, after V lost 1 base and J lost 8 bases. The CDR3 is 15 residues long. Germline V CDR1 and CDR2: GTSNPN, SVGIG (reference sequence). The CDR3 coding sequence is TGTGCCTGGAGTGCCGCGGGACAGGGAGGGGAAAAACTGTTTTTT. Its protein product is CAWSAAGQGGEKLFF.

This chain links TRBV6-5 with TRBJ1-2; possibly TRBD1 for D (6 bases). The CDR3 is 14 amino acids. The V end was cut by 5 bases, the J end by 3 bases, with 13 bases between. Per germline, CDR1 MNHEY and CDR2 SVGAGI. The CDR3 spells CASSDGGADYGYTF. The DNA of the CDR3 is TGTGCCAGCAGTGACGGGGGGGCGGACTATGGCTACACCTTC.

The V gene is TRBV28, the J gene TRBJ2-7; the match to TRBD1 covers 8 bases. This CDR3 spans 15 amino acids. Germline V gene data show CDR1 as MDHEN and CDR2 as SYDVKM. V shed 5 bases, J shed 0 bases, and the junction held 6 bases outside the gene matches. This CDR3 reads CASSQPTGGSYEQYF. Written as DNA, the CDR3 is TGTGCCAGCAGTCAACCTACAGGGGGCTCCTACGAGCAGTACTTC.

The chain recombines TRBV6-6 with TRBJ1-2, with D unresolved. The CDR3 extends over 13 amino acids. Trimming stripped 7 bases from V and 6 bases from J, with 15 bases between. Germline lookup yields CDR1 MNHNY and CDR2 SVGAGI (reference sequence). CDR3: CASTNIPSNGYTF. Written as DNA, the CDR3 is TGTGCCAGCACCAACATCCCCTCAAATGGCTACACCTTC.

In the case of this clonotype: One end of the junction varies from germline; a read error may be responsible. The chain employs TRBV15 and TRBJ2-7, with TRBD2 matching over 13 bases. This CDR3 region has 16 residues. Looked up from germline, CDR1 is LNHNV and CDR2 is YYDKDF (reference sequence). CDR3 DNA: TGTGCCACCAGCAGAGACCGGACTAGCGGGAGCCACGAGCAGCACTTC. This encodes CATSRDRTSGSHEQHF.

The chain recombines TRBV7-9 with TRBJ2-5, with a possible D match to TRBD2 (6 bases). The length of the CDR3 is 14 residues. CDR1 is SEHNR, CDR2 FQNEAQ, per germline (reference sequence). V dropped 1 base and J dropped 5 bases, with 11 bases sitting between them. CDR3 loop: CASSLEGGLETQYF. In DNA, the CDR3 is TGTGCCAGCAGCTTAGAGGGAGGTCTGGAGACCCAGTACTTC.